The TCR beta chain described here comes from a study of T cell changes during pregnancy in multiple sclerosis. Sequenced by immunoSEQ multiplex PCR; TCRdb stores in-frame clones only, minus some. The sample yields tens of thousands of clones, over 85% seen once. V was cut by 5 bases and J by 0 bases, with 11 bases left in between. This CDR3 region has 15 residues. Germline V gene sequence: CDR1 SGDLS, CDR2 YYNGEE. This specimen was CD4+ T cells from peripheral blood mononuclear cells, taken in the first trimester of pregnancy. The sequence was collected from a female donor with multiple sclerosis, enrolled in a pregnancy study. The chain joins TRBV9 to TRBJ1-4, with D possibly being TRBD1 (6 bases). The CDR3 loop is CASSATGTTNEKLFF. Written as DNA, the CDR3 is TGTGCCAGCAGTGCTACAGGGACAACTAATGAAAAACTGTTTTTT. The complete variable domain, with remaining parts taken from reference TRBV9 and TRBJ1-4, reads DSGVTQTPKHLITATGQRVTLRCSPRSGDLSVYWYQQSLDQGLQFLIQYYNGEERAKGNILERFSAQQFPDLHSELNLSSLELGDSALYFCASSATGTTNEKLFFGSGTQLSVL.